These 29 T cell receptor beta chains were sequenced from one sample in a study of blood T cell repertoires in COVID-19. Sequencing used immunoSEQ multiplex PCR; TCRdb keeps in-frame clones, though not all of them. This sample has 70,000 to 95,000 clones, with around 89% found just once. The sequenced sample consisted of peripheral blood. The receptors here all came from a man in his fifties with COVID-19, enrolled during active disease.

This chain uses TRBV10-2 with TRBJ1-4; D call uncertain. Per germline, CDR1 WSHSY and CDR2 SAAADI. Trimming stripped 2 bases from V and 3 bases from J, with 7 bases between. The CDR3 is made up of 14 amino acids. The CDR3 DNA follows: TGCGCCAGCAGTGAGGGGCAAGCTAATGAAAAACTGTTTTTT. This encodes CASSEGQANEKLFF.

This chain joins TRBV5-4 and TRBJ1-1, with TRBD1 matching over 11 bases. The CDR3 is 15 residues long. V lost 4 bases to trimming and J lost 4 bases; unmatched junction nucleotides: 6. The germline V gene has CDR1 SGHNT and CDR2 YYREEE (reference sequence). DNA for the CDR3: TGTGCCAGCAGCCCTGGACAGGGGGCTATCACTGAAGCTTTCTTT. Amino acids: CASSPGQGAITEAFF.

The V gene is TRBV5-1, the J gene TRBJ1-3, with a weak D call TRBD1 (5 bases). This CDR3 is built from 15 residues. Trimming removed 4 bases at V and 4 bases at J, with 15 bases between. Germline values: CDR1 SGHRS, CDR2 YFSETQ. The CDR3 DNA sequence: TGCGCCAGCAGCGGGGAGGCAGGGTACGGAAACACCATATATTTT. Translated: CASSGEAGYGNTIYF.

This chain uses TRBV5-1 with TRBJ2-1; TRBD2 agrees at 11 bases. V lost 0 bases and J lost 10; bases outside the gene matches: 3. Germline V CDR1 and CDR2: SGHRS, YFSETQ. The CDR3 contains 14 residues. CDR3 sequence: CASSLGGTSGEQFF. DNA for the CDR3: TGCGCCAGCAGCTTGGGCGGGACTAGCGGCGAGCAGTTCTTC.

The chain uses TRBV14 and TRBJ2-3; D gene unclear. Germline V gives CDR1 SGHDN, CDR2 FVKESK. The germline V and J ends were trimmed by 8 bases and 3 bases, with 21 bases remaining between them. The CDR3 totals 16 residues. The CDR3 loop is CASSIIPGIETDTQYF. The DNA for the CDR3 is TGTGCCAGCTCCATCATTCCGGGTATTGAAACAGATACGCAGTATTTT. The full variable domain, its missing parts supplied by reference TRBV14 and TRBJ2-3, is EAGVTQFPSHSVIEKGQTVTLRCDPISGHDNLYWYRRVMGKEIKFLLHFVKESKQDESGMPNNRFLAERTGGTYSTLKVQPAELEDSGVYFCASSIIPGIETDTQYFGPGTRLTVL.

This chain connects TRBV29-1 to TRBJ1-1; no clear D. CDR1 is SQVTM, CDR2 ANQGSEA, per germline. The CDR3 has 14 amino acids. Deletions cut 3 bases from V and 1 base from J, with 12 bases between. The CDR3 region is CSVDLRPPNTEAFF. The CDR3 DNA follows: TGCAGCGTTGATCTCAGGCCTCCGAACACTGAAGCTTTCTTT.

The chain links TRBV19 to TRBJ2-7; a weak D match, TRBD1 (6 bases). The germline CDR1 and CDR2 sequences are LNHDA and SQIVND (reference sequence). The CDR3 is made up of 15 amino acids. The ends were cut back, 3 bases at V and 0 bases at J, with 12 bases in the middle. CDR3 DNA sequence: TGTGCCAGTAGTATCAGGGGAGTCAGCTCCTACGAGCAGTACTTC. Translation: CASSIRGVSSYEQYF. Full variable domain (remainder filled in from reference TRBV19 and TRBJ2-7): DGGITQSPKYLFRKEGQNVTLSCEQNLNHDAMYWYRQDPGQGLRLIYYSQIVNDFQKGDIAEGYSVSREKKESFPLTVTSAQKNPTAFYLCASSIRGVSSYEQYFGPGTRLTVT.

The gene calls are TRBV5-4 and TRBJ2-4, with 10 bases that match TRBD2. This CDR3 has 15 residues. Losses at the gene ends were 4 bases for V and 6 bases for J; bases not matched to a gene: 7. Germline-derived CDR1 and CDR2 are SGHNT and YYREEE (reference sequence). This CDR3 reads CASSPYTSGINIQYF. In DNA, the CDR3 is TGTGCCAGCAGCCCGTATACTAGCGGGATAAACATTCAGTACTTC.

V gene TRBV7-2 combines with J gene TRBJ2-7, with TRBD1 matching 7 bases. CDR1 is SGHTA, CDR2 FQGNSA, per germline. The CDR3 spans 14 residues. Germline trimming cut 5 bases from V and 2 bases from J; bases unmatched to any gene: 6. This CDR3 is CASSPRQGAYEQYF. CDR3 in DNA: TGTGCCAGCAGCCCACGCCAGGGGGCCTACGAGCAGTACTTC. The complete variable domain, with remaining parts taken from reference TRBV7-2 and TRBJ2-7, reads GAGVSQSPSNKVTEKGKDVELRCDPISGHTALYWYRQSLGQGLEFLIYFQGNSAPDKSGLPSDRFSAERTGGSVSTLTIQRTQQEDSAVYLCASSPRQGAYEQYFGPGTRLTVT.

This clone was detected only a few times. The CDR3 DNA reads as TGTGCCAGTAGTCTTTCGACACTCAGCAATCAGCCCCAGCATTTT. Protein sequence: CASSLSTLSNQPQHF. The chain couples TRBV19 to TRBJ1-5; D is unclear. The CDR3 has 15 residues. V gave up 5 bases and J gave up 1 base, with 12 bases separating them. Germline lookup yields CDR1 LNHDA and CDR2 SQIVND (reference sequence). The complete variable domain, with remaining parts taken from reference TRBV19 and TRBJ1-5, reads DGGITQSPKYLFRKEGQNVTLSCEQNLNHDAMYWYRQDPGQGLRLIYYSQIVNDFQKGDIAEGYSVSREKKESFPLTVTSAQKNPTAFYLCASSLSTLSNQPQHFGDGTRLSIL.

The V and J genes are TRBV12-3 or TRBV12-4 and TRBJ2-2, with D possibly TRBD1 on 5 matching bases. The length of the CDR3 is 13 residues. The V end was cut by 6 bases, the J end by 8 bases, with 13 bases between. Here the CDR3 reads CASRTTGAGELFF. The CDR3 DNA reads TGTGCCAGCAGGACCACAGGTGCGGGGGAGCTGTTTTTT.

V is TRBV5-1 and J is TRBJ1-2, with 7 nucleotides matching TRBD1. There are 14 residues in the CDR3. V trimming: 2 bases; J trimming: 6 bases; junction bases outside the gene matches: 7. Germline V CDR1 and CDR2: SGHRS, YFSETQ. DNA for the CDR3: TGCGCCAGCAGCTTACAGGGGTTTTCGGATGGCTACACCTTC. Translating it yields CASSLQGFSDGYTF.

This rearrangement joins TRBV25-1 to TRBJ2-3; the D gene is possibly TRBD2 (5 bases). Looked up from germline, CDR1 is MGHDK and CDR2 is SYGVNS. V lost 6 bases and J 1 base, leaving 8 bases between the germline ends. The length of the CDR3 is 13 residues. CDR3 nucleotides: TGTGCCAGCAGGCCCGGGGGCACAGATACGCAGTATTTT. Amino acids: CASRPGGTDTQYF.

This chain links TRBV5-1 with TRBJ2-1, with D possibly being TRBD2 (5 bases). Trimming stripped 2 bases from V and 6 bases from J, with 12 bases between. This CDR3 is 14 amino acids long. CDR1 is SGHRS and CDR2 is YFSETQ in the germline V gene. The DNA of the CDR3 is TGCGCCAGCAGCTTAACGGGGTGGGGCAATGAGCAGTTCTTC. Protein sequence: CASSLTGWGNEQFF.

This sequence joins TRBV11-2 and TRBJ1-6; no clear D. In germline, CDR1 is SGHAT, CDR2 FQNNGV. Trimming shortened V by 5 bases and J by 6 bases, and 14 bases separated the two germline ends. The CDR3 spans 15 residues. CDR3 in DNA: TGTGCCAGCAGCGTCGCAGGAGGATCTAATTCACCCCTCCACTTT. As protein: CASSVAGGSNSPLHF.

This clone was counted only a few times. This chain uses TRBV30 with TRBJ1-6, with D possibly matching TRBD1 (6 bases). CDR3 length: 14 amino acids. Germline lookup yields CDR1 GTSNPN and CDR2 SVGIG (reference sequence). V was shortened by 3 bases and J by 10 bases, with 16 bases between the two germline ends. The CDR3 coding sequence is TGTGCCTGGAGCTGGGGACAACCAGACTCACCCCTCCACTTT. Translated: CAWSWGQPDSPLHF.

This clone came up once. The rearrangement joins TRBV10-2 to TRBJ1-5; the D is unclear. The germline gives CDR1 WSHSY, CDR2 SAAADI. Trimming shortened V by 7 bases and J by 0 bases, and 13 bases separated the two germline ends. The length of the CDR3 is 15 residues. This chain's CDR3 is CASKRDILSNQPQHF. The CDR3 region has the DNA TGCGCCAGCAAACGGGATATACTTAGCAATCAGCCCCAGCATTTT.

The DNA of the CDR3 is TGTGCCAGCAGTTCCCGACAGGGAGGTCAGCCCCAGCATTTT. Protein product: CASSSRQGGQPQHF. The chain couples TRBV28 to TRBJ1-5; 7 nucleotides line up with TRBD1. CDR1 and CDR2 (germline): MDHEN, SYDVKM. Trimming at V came to 4 bases and at J to 6 bases, leaving 6 bases not matched to a gene. There are 14 residues in the CDR3.

The J gene is TRBJ1-1, the V gene TRBV4-2; D gene ambiguous. Trimming took off 4 bases at V and 3 bases at J, with 21 bases between the two ends. This CDR3 region has 17 residues. The germline gives CDR1 LGHNA, CDR2 YNFKEQ. For the CDR3, the DNA is TGTGCCAGCAGCCCGTATAAGCAGGCCGTAACGGACACTGAAGCTTTCTTT. Protein: CASSPYKQAVTDTEAFF.

The gene calls are TRBV3-1 (or the pseudogene TRBV3-2) and TRBJ1-2; TRBD1 matches at 11 bases. The CDR3 has 16 residues. The germline V gene encodes CDR1 LGHDT and CDR2 YNNKEL (reference sequence). Trimming cost V 0 bases and J 8 bases; bases outside gene matches: 8. CDR3: CASSQDRTGGVKGYTF. DNA of the CDR3: TGTGCCAGCAGCCAAGATAGGACAGGGGGCGTAAAAGGCTACACCTTC.

This chain links TRBV4-2 with TRBJ1-3; TRBD1 aligns across 7 bases. Trimming removed 1 base from V and 7 bases from J; junction bases left unmatched: 10. CDR1 is LGHNA, CDR2 YNFKEQ, per germline. The CDR3 length is 16 residues. In DNA form, the CDR3 reads TGTGCCAGCAGCCAAGTAAAAGGGACAGCAGGGAACACCATATATTTT. Translated: CASSQVKGTAGNTIYF.

This clone was picked up a small number of times. The chain joins TRBV7-9 to TRBJ1-5, with 12 bases matching TRBD1. Germline loops: CDR1 SEHNR, CDR2 FQNEAQ (reference sequence). With 5 bases clipped from V and 8 bases from J, the junction kept 10 bases outside the gene matches. The CDR3 is 16 residues long. The CDR3 nucleotides are TGTGCCAGCAGCGAGGGACAGGGGGCGAGTATGGAGCCCCAGCATTTT. This translates into CASSEGQGASMEPQHF.

This clone was observed a single time. The chain recombines TRBV2 with TRBJ2-1, with D tentatively TRBD1 (6 bases). The germline V gene encodes CDR1 SNHLY and CDR2 FYNNEI. V lost 4 bases and J 2 bases, leaving 12 bases between the germline ends. This CDR3 contains 15 residues. CDR3 region: CASSAPRTAYNEQFF. CDR3 coding DNA: TGTGCCAGCAGTGCCCCCCGGACAGCCTACAATGAGCAGTTCTTC.

The chain recombines TRBV11-2 with TRBJ1-1; possible D gene TRBD1, 5 bases. Germline CDR1 reads SGHAT; CDR2 reads FQNNGV. This CDR3 contains 13 residues. With 8 bases removed from V and 0 bases from J, the gap between germline ends came to 10 bases. The CDR3 spells CASQPRVNTEAFF. Written as DNA, the CDR3 is TGTGCCAGCCAACCCAGGGTGAACACTGAAGCTTTCTTT. The entire variable domain, with the rest obtained from reference TRBV11-2 and TRBJ1-1, is as follows: EAGVAQSPRYKIIEKRQSVAFWCNPISGHATLYWYQQILGQGPKLLIQFQNNGVVDDSQLPKDRFSAERLKGVDSTLKIQPAKLEDSAVYLCASQPRVNTEAFFGQGTRLTVV.

The chain uses TRBV11-2 and TRBJ2-5, with a weak D call TRBD2 (6 bases). This CDR3 has 14 amino acids. V lost 3 bases, J lost 3 bases, and 11 bases lay in between. The germline V gene encodes CDR1 SGHAT and CDR2 FQNNGV. The CDR3 loop is CASSLGVAEETQYF. As DNA, the CDR3 is TGTGCCAGCAGCTTGGGGGTAGCGGAAGAGACCCAGTACTTC.

The chain carries TRBV7-2 and TRBJ1-3; D gene uncertain. Trimming cost V 1 base and J 4 bases, with 11 bases left between them. The CDR3 consists of 15 residues. CDR1 and CDR2 (germline): SGHTA, FQGNSA. The CDR3 loop is CASSLGPAGGNTIYF. CDR3 bases: TGTGCCAGCAGCTTAGGCCCAGCCGGGGGAAACACCATATATTTT.

This rearrangement joins TRBV7-9 to TRBJ2-7; D might be TRBD2 (6 bases). Germline-derived CDR1 and CDR2 are SEHNR and FQNEAQ (reference sequence). The V and J ends lost 1 base and 3 bases respectively, with 10 bases between them. This CDR3 spans 14 amino acids. The CDR3 DNA sequence: TGTGCCAGCAGCTTAGTCGTGGAGGGCTACGAGCAGTACTTC. Its translation is CASSLVVEGYEQYF.

Concerning this clone itself: Different DNA sequences within this sample yield the same CDR3. The chain carries TRBV11-2 and TRBJ1-5; D gene ambiguous. The CDR3 extends over 12 amino acids. Trimming took off 0 bases at V and 9 bases at J, with 6 bases between the two ends. CDR1 is SGHAT, CDR2 FQNNGV, per germline. This CDR3 is CASSLDLWPQHF. CDR3 bases: TGTGCCAGCAGCTTAGATTTATGGCCCCAGCATTTT.

The chain carries TRBV5-4 and TRBJ1-2; unclear D gene. Germline-derived CDR1 and CDR2 are SGHNT and YYREEE (reference sequence). The CDR3 is 15 residues long. Between the trimmed V and J ends, which lost 2 bases and 2 bases, there was a span of 13 bases. The CDR3 protein is CASSFPLAGNYGYTF. The CDR3 DNA follows: TGTGCCAGCAGCTTCCCCTTGGCAGGAAACTATGGCTACACCTTC.